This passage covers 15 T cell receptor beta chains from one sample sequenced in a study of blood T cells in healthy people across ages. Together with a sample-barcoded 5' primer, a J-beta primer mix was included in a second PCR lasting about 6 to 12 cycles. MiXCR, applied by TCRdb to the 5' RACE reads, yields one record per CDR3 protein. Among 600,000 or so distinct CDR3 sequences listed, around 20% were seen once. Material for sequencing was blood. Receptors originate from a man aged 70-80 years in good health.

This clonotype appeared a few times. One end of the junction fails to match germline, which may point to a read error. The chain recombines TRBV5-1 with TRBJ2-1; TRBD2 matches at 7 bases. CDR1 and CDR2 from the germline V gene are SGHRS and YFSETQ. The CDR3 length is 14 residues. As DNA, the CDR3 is TGCGGCAGCACTAGCGCCAACTCCTACAATGAGCAGTTCTTC. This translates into CGSTSANSYNEQFF.

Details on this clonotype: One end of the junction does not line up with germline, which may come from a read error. CDR3: CASSLELRVSTDAQYF. In DNA, the CDR3 is TGTGCCAGCAGTTTAGAGCTCCGAGTAAGCACAGATGCGCAGTATTTT. This chain uses TRBV12-3 or TRBV12-4 with TRBJ2-3; D is ambiguous. The length of the CDR3 is 16 residues.

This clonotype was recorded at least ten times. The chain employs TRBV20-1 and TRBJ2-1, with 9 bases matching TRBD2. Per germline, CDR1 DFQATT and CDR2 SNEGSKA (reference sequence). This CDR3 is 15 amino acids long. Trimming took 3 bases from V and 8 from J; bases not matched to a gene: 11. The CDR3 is CSASDQREDRYEQFF. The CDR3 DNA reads TGCAGTGCTAGTGACCAGCGGGAGGACCGCTATGAGCAGTTCTTC.

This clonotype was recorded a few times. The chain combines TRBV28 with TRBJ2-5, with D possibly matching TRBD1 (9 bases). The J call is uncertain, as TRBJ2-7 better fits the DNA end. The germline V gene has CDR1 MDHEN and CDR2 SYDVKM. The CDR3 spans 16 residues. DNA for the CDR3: TGTGCCAGCAGTTTATTCGGGGGGGACAGGGCGTACGAGCAGTACTTC. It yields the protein CASSLFGGDRAYEQYF.

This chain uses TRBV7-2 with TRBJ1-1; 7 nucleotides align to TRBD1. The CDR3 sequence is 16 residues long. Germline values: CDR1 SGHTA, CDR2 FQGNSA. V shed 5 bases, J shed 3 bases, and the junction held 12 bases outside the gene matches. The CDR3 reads CASSAGGGGTHTEAFF. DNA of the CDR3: TGTGCCAGCAGCGCAGGGGGGGGAGGGACTCACACTGAAGCTTTCTTT. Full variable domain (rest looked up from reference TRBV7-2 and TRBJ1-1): GAGVSQSPSNKVTEKGKDVELRCDPISGHTALYWYRQSLGQGLEFLIYFQGNSAPDKSGLPSDRFSAERTGGSVSTLTIQRTQQEDSAVYLCASSAGGGGTHTEAFFGQGTRLTVV.

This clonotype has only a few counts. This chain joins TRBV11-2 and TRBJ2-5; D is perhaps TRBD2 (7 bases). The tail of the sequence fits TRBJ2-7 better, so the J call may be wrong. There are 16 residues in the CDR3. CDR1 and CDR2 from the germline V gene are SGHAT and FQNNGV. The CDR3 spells CASSPRGGGGSYEQYF. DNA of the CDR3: TGTGCCAGCAGTCCTAGGGGGGGAGGAGGCTCCTACGAGCAGTACTTC.

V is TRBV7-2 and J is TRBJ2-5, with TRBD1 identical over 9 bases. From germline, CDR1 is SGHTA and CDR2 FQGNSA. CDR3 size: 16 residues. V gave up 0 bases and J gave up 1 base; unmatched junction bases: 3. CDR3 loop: CASSLAATGGQETQYF. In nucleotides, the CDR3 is TGTGCCAGCAGCTTAGCGGCGACAGGGGGCCAAGAGACCCAGTACTTC.

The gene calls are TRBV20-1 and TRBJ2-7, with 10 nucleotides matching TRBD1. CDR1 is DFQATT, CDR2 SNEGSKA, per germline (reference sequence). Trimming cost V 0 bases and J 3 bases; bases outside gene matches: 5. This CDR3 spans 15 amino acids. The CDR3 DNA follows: TGCAGTGCTAGAGACCTCGGACAGGGGGTCTACGAGCAGTACTTC. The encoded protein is CSARDLGQGVYEQYF.

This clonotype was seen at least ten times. In DNA, the CDR3 is TGCAGCGTCGCTGGACAGGTTGGGGAGCTGTTTTTT. Translating gives CSVAGQVGELFF. This chain links TRBV29-1 with TRBJ2-2; 7 bases line up with TRBD1. J lost 8 bases, V lost 6 bases, and 6 bases had no gene match. This CDR3 spans 12 amino acids. CDR1 and CDR2 (germline): SQVTM, ANQGSEA.

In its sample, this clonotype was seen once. The CDR3 loop is CASSPRRPNTGELFF. The CDR3 DNA reads as TGTGCCAGCAGCCCAAGGAGGCCAAACACCGGGGAGCTGTTTTTT. This chain links TRBV14 with TRBJ2-2; maybe TRBD2 (5 bases). The CDR3 is 15 amino acids. V lost 4 bases and J 2 bases, leaving 11 bases between the germline ends. CDR1 SGHDN and CDR2 FVKESK come from the germline V gene.

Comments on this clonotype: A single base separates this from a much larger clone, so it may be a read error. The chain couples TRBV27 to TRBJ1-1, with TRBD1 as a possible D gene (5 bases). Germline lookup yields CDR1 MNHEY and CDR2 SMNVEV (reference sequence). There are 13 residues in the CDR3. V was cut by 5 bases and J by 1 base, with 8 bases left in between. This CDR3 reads CASSIRENTEAFF. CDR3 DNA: TGTGCCAGCAGTATCAGGGAGAACACTGAAGCTTTCTTT.

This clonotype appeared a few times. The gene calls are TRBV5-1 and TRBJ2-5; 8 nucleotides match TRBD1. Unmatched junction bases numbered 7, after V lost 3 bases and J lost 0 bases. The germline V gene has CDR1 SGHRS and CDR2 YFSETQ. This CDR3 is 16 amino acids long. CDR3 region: CASSSGTGGYQETQYF. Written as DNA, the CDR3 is TGCGCCAGCAGCTCTGGTACAGGGGGGTACCAAGAGACCCAGTACTTC. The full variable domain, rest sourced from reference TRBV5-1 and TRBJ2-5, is KAGVTQTPRYLIKTRGQQVTLSCSPISGHRSVSWYQQTPGQGLQFLFEYFSETQRNKGNFPGRFSGRQFSNSRSEMNVSTLELGDSALYLCASSSGTGGYQETQYFGPGTRLLVL.

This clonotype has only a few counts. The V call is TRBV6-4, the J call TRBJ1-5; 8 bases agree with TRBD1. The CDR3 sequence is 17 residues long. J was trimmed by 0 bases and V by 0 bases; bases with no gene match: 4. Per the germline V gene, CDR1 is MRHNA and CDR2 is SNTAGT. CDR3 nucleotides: TGTGCCAGCAGTGACTCGGTGGACAGGGATAGCAATCAGCCCCAGCATTTT. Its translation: CASSDSVDRDSNQPQHF.

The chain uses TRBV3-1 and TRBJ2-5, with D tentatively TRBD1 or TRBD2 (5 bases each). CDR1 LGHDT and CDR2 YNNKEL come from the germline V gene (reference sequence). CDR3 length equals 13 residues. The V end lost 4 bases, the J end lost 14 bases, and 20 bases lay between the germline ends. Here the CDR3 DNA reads TGTGCCAGCAGCCTTCAGGGCCCAAGGAGGATTTACTTC. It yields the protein CASSLQGPRRIYF.

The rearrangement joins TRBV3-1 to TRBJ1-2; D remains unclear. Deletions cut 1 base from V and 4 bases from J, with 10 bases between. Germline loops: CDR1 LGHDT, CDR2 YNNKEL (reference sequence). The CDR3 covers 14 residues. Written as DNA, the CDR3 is TGTGCCAGCAGCCAAGGAGGGCAAACCTATGGCTACACCTTC. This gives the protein CASSQGGQTYGYTF.